These T cell receptor beta chains were read from a single sample in a study of T cell repertoires in cytomegalovirus infection. TCRdb called the reads again in MiXCR, with one record for every CDR3 protein. The table records 680,000 or so distinct CDR3 sequences, roughly a third of them present only once. The sequenced material came from PBMCs. Source of these receptors: a human donor in good health (CMV status not recorded). Some clones in this sample may be carry-over from other donors' samples. CDR3s include the opening cysteine and the closing phenylalanine or tryptophan. The D gene is left open where the match is weak. Clone size, where shown, is once, few, many, or a class for clones that have expanded.

V	J	D	size	DNA	CDR3
TRBV28	TRBJ2-7	NA	NA	TGTGCCAGCAGCCTATTCGGACCAGCGACCGCCTACGAGCAGTACTTC	CASSLFGPATAYEQYF
TRBV27	TRBJ1-6	NA	few	TGTGCCAGCAGTTTAAAAGCGGAGAGGAGCTCCTATAATTCACCCCTCCACTTT	CASSLKAERSSYNSPLHF
TRBV7-8	TRBJ1-5	TRBD1	many	TGTGCCAGCAGCCCGACAGGGGGGTCGGGTCAGCCCCAGCATTTT	CASSPTGGSGQPQHF
TRBV10-3	TRBJ1-5	TRBD1	once	TGTGCCATCAGTGAGTCAGGACAGGGTAGCAATCAGCCCCAGCATTTT	CAISESGQGSNQPQHF
TRBV4-1	TRBJ1-1	NA	NA	TGCGCCAGCAGCCAAGATTTCAGGTCTGAAGCTTTCTTT	CASSQDFRSEAFF
TRBV4-1	TRBJ1-1	NA	NA	TGCGCCAGCAGCCTCACGAGCACGGACACTGAAGCTTTCTTT	CASSLTSTDTEAFF
TRBV7-2	TRBJ2-7	NA	many	TGTGCCAGCAGTGGCAATGCGGGGGAGCAGTACTTC	CASSGNAGEQYF
TRBV7-8	TRBJ1-1	NA	many	TGTGCCAGCAGCCTTGACAGCAACACTGAAGCTTTCTTT	CASSLDSNTEAFF
TRBV20-1	TRBJ1-2	NA	many	TGCAGTGCTAGAGTATTGGAGGGTGGCTACACCTTC	CSARVLEGGYTF
TRBV19	TRBJ2-2	NA	few	TGTGCCAGTAGTATGATCCGGGACTCCGGGGAGCTGTTTTTT	CASSMIRDSGELFF
TRBV10-3	TRBJ1-6	NA	few	TGTGCCATCAGTGAGGGGCGGCAGCCCTATAATTCACCCCTCCACTTT	CAISEGRQPYNSPLHF
TRBV12-5	TRBJ1-2	NA	NA	TGTGCTAGTGGTTTGGCCTCATCCTACGGCTACACCTTC	CASGLASSYGYTF
TRBV6-6	TRBJ2-3	TRBD1	NA	TGTGCCAGCAGTAATCACCGGGACAGGGTTGTATCAGATACGCAGTATTTT	CASSNHRDRVVSDTQYF
TRBV7-8	TRBJ2-3	TRBD2	NA	TGTGCCAGCAGCCATGGACTAGCGGGAAACACAGATACGCAGTATTTT	CASSHGLAGNTDTQYF
TRBV10-3	TRBJ1-6	TRBD1	NA	TGTGCCATCAGTGAAGGGACAGGATCCTATTCACCCCTCCACTTT	CAISEGTGSYSPLHF
TRBV6-1	TRBJ2-2	TRBD2	many	TGTGCCAGCACTCCACTAGCGGGATTTACCGGGGAGCTGTTTTTT	CASTPLAGFTGELFF
TRBV2	TRBJ2-7	NA	NA	TGTGCCAGCAGACTCAGGGCGTCCTACGAGCAGTACTTC	CASRLRASYEQYF
TRBV28	TRBJ2-3	TRBD2	NA	TGTGCCAGCAGTCCACTGGCCGGCGGGAGGGCAAGAGATACGCAGTATTTT	CASSPLAGGRARDTQYF
TRBV5-1	TRBJ2-1	TRBD2	once	TGCGCCAGCAGCTTGGGTCGGACTAGCGGGGAATTGGATGAGCAGTTCTTC	CASSLGRTSGELDEQFF
TRBV28	TRBJ1-5	NA	NA	TGTGCCAGCAGTTTTGAGGGTAGCAATCAGCCCCAGCATTTT	CASSFEGSNQPQHF
TRBV5-6	TRBJ1-5	NA	NA	TGTGCCAGCAGCGTGGGACCGCCGAGCAATCAGCCCCAGCATTTT	CASSVGPPSNQPQHF
TRBV19	TRBJ2-1	TRBD1	NA	TGTGCCAGTAGTAGGGCCAGGGGGCTCGGTTCCTACAATGAGCAGTTCTTC	CASSRARGLGSYNEQFF
TRBV7-2	TRBJ2-7	NA	few	TGTGCCAGCAGCTTAGCGGCGGGGAACACCTACGAGCAGTACTTC	CASSLAAGNTYEQYF
TRBV19	TRBJ1-1	NA	few	TGTGCCAGCGGCCCGTGGGAGCGGAACACTGAAGCTTTCTTT	CASGPWERNTEAFF
TRBV27	TRBJ1-1	NA	few	TGTGCCAGCCGATGGACAGCGAACACTGAAGCTTTCTTT	CASRWTANTEAFF
TRBV6-5	TRBJ2-7	NA	few	TGTGCCAGCAGTTACGATCCGGCAGGAAGGGCCGAGCAGTACTTC	CASSYDPAGRAEQYF
TRBV6-1	TRBJ2-3	TRBD2	few	TGTGCCAGCAGTGAAAGGGGACTAGGCGGGGGGTTTACAGATACGCAGTATTTT	CASSERGLGGGFTDTQYF
TRBV28	TRBJ2-7	TRBD1	NA	TGTGCCAGCAGTTACAGGGGATCCTCCTACGAGCAGTACTTC	CASSYRGSSYEQYF
TRBV7-2	TRBJ1-4	TRBD1	few	TGTGCCAGCAGCTTAGGACAGGGGTCTATTGCAACTAATGAAAAACTGTTTTTT	CASSLGQGSIATNEKLFF
TRBV10-2	TRBJ2-7	TRBD2	NA	TGCGCCAGCAGGGACGGGACTACTCTCTACGAGCAGTACTTC	CASRDGTTLYEQYF
TRBV7-2	TRBJ2-1	TRBD2	many	TGTGCCAGCAGCTTACACGGGACTAACAATGAGCAGTTCTTC	CASSLHGTNNEQFF
TRBV19	TRBJ1-1	TRBD1	NA	TGTGCCAGTAGGTTGGAGACAGGGACCACTGAAGCTTTCTTT	CASRLETGTTEAFF
TRBV20-1	TRBJ2-3	NA	NA	TGCAGTGCTAGAGATGGGACTAGCACAGATACGCAGTATTTT	CSARDGTSTDTQYF
TRBV7-6	TRBJ2-5	TRBD2	many	TGTGCCAGCAGCTTCGATAGGCTAGCGGGAGACCTGGCCCAGTACTTC	CASSFDRLAGDLAQYF
TRBV19	TRBJ1-2	TRBD1	NA	TGTGCCAGTAGTATAGGCCCGGGACAGAACTATGGCTACACCTTC	CASSIGPGQNYGYTF
TRBV19	TRBJ2-7	NA	NA	TGTGCCAGTATTGCCCAGGGGCCCTCCTACGAGCAGTACTTC	CASIAQGPSYEQYF
TRBV7-9	TRBJ1-1	NA	few	TGTGCCAGCAGCTTCTCAGGGGTGAGCGAGGGGTTTGAAGCTTTCTTT	CASSFSGVSEGFEAFF
TRBV7-9	TRBJ1-6	TRBD1	few	TGTGCCAGCAGCTTATTTCGAGGACAGGGGAAGGGGGTGGATAATTCACCCCTCCACTTT	CASSLFRGQGKGVDNSPLHF
TRBV5-1	TRBJ1-5	TRBD1	few	TGCGCCAGCAGCCTTACGACAGGGAATCAGCCCCAGCATTTT	CASSLTTGNQPQHF
TRBV6-2/TRBV6-3	TRBJ1-5	NA	many	TGTGCCAGCAGTTACCAAGGAGGATTGGTAAGCAATCAGCCCCAGCATTTT	CASSYQGGLVSNQPQHF